The sequence of this TCR beta chain was determined in a study of shared clonotypes between healthy human individuals. Study-wide context: Donors consisted of two women and a few men between 18 and 49.

The data were produced by immunoSEQ multiplex PCR, yet TCRdb's version contains in-frame clones alone and is incomplete. The top ten clones hold about 1.7% of a sample with 550,000 to 850,000 clones, approximately 77% of them seen once. Caucasian adults living in Nashville, Tennessee, provided all samples. This clone occurred a few times. CDR1 SGHAT and CDR2 FQNNGV come from the germline V gene. The CDR3 is 12 residues long. With 2 bases removed from V and 5 bases from J, the gap between germline ends came to 6 bases. The sequence was collected from a woman under 40 in good health. The specimen sequenced was memory CD4+ T cells sorted from blood. The subset is: CD45RA-negative fraction. The rearrangement uses TRBV11-2 and TRBJ1-2; TRBD1 is a possible D gene (5 bases). The CDR3 coding sequence is TGTGCCAGCAGCTTAACAGGTTATGGCTACACCTTC. It encodes CASSLTGYGYTF.